The clone carrying this T cell receptor (delta chain) was picked up a small number of times. The data stem from a study of gamma-delta chains in newborns, infants, children. Study overall: Microbial exposure reportedly drives polyclonal innate γδ T cell expansion after birth.

This CDR3 region has 18 residues. Germline V gene lookup returns CDR1 GEAIGNYY and CDR2 EKD. Trimming cost V 0 bases and J 3 bases; bases outside gene matches: 10. TCRdb reanalyzed the reads using CATT. Of 8,500 to 14,000 delta-chain clones listed, 8.5% to 9% are singletons. The genes are TRDV2 and TRDJ1; 12 positions agree with TRDD3. The sequenced sample consisted of blood. This clonotype originated in a child who was a newborn, infant or young child, either healthy, febrile or measles-vaccinated (not recorded which). CDR3 nucleotides: TGTGCCTGTGACACCGTCCTGGGGGATACGCTGGGGTCCGATAAACTCATCTTT. Encoded protein: CACDTVLGDTLGSDKLIF.